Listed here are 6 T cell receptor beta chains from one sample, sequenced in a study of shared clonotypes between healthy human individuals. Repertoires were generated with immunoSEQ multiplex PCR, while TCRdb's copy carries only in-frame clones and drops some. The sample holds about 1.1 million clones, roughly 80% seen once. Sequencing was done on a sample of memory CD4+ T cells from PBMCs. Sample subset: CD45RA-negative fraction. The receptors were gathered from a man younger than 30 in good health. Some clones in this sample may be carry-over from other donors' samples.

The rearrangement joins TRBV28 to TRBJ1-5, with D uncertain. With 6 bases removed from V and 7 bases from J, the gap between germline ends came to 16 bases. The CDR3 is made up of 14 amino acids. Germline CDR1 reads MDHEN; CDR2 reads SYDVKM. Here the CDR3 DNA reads TGTGCCAGCAGGCCCTATCGGAAGGAACAGCCCCAGCATTTT. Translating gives CASRPYRKEQPQHF.

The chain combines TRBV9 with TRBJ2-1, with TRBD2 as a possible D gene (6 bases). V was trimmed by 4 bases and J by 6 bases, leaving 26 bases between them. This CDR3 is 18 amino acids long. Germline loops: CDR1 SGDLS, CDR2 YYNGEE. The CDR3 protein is CASSRRTGAVMGGNEQFF. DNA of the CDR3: TGTGCCAGCAGCAGGCGAACCGGGGCTGTTATGGGGGGCAATGAGCAGTTCTTC.

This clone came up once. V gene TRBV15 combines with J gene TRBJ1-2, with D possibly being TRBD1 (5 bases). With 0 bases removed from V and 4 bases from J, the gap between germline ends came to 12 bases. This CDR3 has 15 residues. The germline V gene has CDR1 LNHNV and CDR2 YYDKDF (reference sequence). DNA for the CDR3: TGTGCCACCAGCAGAGAGGAGCTGGGGGGCTATGGCTACACCTTC. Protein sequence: CATSREELGGYGYTF.

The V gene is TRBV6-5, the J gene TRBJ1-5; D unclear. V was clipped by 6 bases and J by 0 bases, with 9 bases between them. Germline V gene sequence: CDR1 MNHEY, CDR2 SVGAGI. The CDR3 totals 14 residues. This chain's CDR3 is CASRKTDSNQPQHF. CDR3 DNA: TGTGCCAGCAGAAAAACAGATAGCAATCAGCCCCAGCATTTT.

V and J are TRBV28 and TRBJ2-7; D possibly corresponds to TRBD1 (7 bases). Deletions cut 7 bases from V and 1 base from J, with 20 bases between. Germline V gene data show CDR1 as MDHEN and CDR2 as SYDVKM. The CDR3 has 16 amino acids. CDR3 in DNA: TGTGCCAGCAAATGGGGGGACAGCCGTACTTCCTACGAGCAGTACTTC. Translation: CASKWGDSRTSYEQYF. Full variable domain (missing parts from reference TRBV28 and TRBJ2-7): DVKVTQSSRYLVKRTGEKVFLECVQDMDHENMFWYRQDPGLGLRLIYFSYDVKMKEKGDIPEGYSVSREKKERFSLILESASTNQTSMYLCASKWGDSRTSYEQYFGPGTRLTVT.

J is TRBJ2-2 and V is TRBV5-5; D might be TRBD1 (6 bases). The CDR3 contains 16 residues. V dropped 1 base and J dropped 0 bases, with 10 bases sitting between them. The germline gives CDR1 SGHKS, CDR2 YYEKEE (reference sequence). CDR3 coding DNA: TGTGCCAGCAGCTTGACAGGGAACGCGAACACCGGGGAGCTGTTTTTT. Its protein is CASSLTGNANTGELFF.